These T cell receptor beta chains were read from a single sample in a study of blood T cells in healthy people across ages. TCRdb independently ran MiXCR on the 5' RACE reads; one entry per CDR3 protein. Among 550,000 to 650,000 distinct CDR3 sequences listed, 25% to 35% were seen once. The specimen sequenced was blood. The source is a woman of 80 years or more in good health. Each CDR3 is given with its conserved first and last residue. A D gene is named only where the DNA matches it firmly. Clone size appears in some rows only: once, few, many, or a class for an expanded clone.

abundance: .; j_gene: TRBJ1-2; d_gene: .; v_gene: TRBV28; CDR3nt: TGTGCCAGCAGTGACTTGTGGGGGGGCTACACCTTC; CDR3aa: CASSDLWGGYTF
abundance: .; j_gene: TRBJ1-1; d_gene: .; v_gene: TRBV6-2/TRBV6-3; CDR3nt: TGTGCCAGCAGTTACCTACCGCAGACCAACACTGAAGCTTTCTTT; CDR3aa: CASSYLPQTNTEAFF
abundance: many; j_gene: TRBJ2-1; d_gene: .; v_gene: TRBV15; CDR3nt: TGTGCCACCAGCAACGGGGACCGGGCTAGTAATGAGCAGTTCTTC; CDR3aa: CATSNGDRASNEQFF
abundance: .; j_gene: TRBJ1-6; d_gene: .; v_gene: TRBV4-1; CDR3nt: TGCGCCAGCAGCCAAGAAAGTAGGGTAGATGGCTCCTATAATTCACCCCTCCACTTT; CDR3aa: CASSQESRVDGSYNSPLHF
abundance: .; j_gene: TRBJ1-5; d_gene: .; v_gene: TRBV20-1; CDR3nt: TGCAGTGCTGACAAATCGGGGGGCGGCCAGCCCCAGCATTTT; CDR3aa: CSADKSGGGQPQHF
abundance: .; j_gene: TRBJ2-5; d_gene: TRBD2; v_gene: TRBV12-3/TRBV12-4; CDR3nt: TGTGCCAGCAGTTCTAGCGGGAGGGCCTACCAGGAGACCCAGTACTTC; CDR3aa: CASSSSGRAYQETQYF
abundance: many; j_gene: TRBJ2-7; d_gene: TRBD1; v_gene: TRBV5-1; CDR3nt: TGCGCCAGCAACCCAAAAAGGACAGGGTCCCACGAGCAGTACTTC; CDR3aa: CASNPKRTGSHEQYF
abundance: few; j_gene: TRBJ1-1; d_gene: TRBD1; v_gene: TRBV11-1; CDR3nt: TGTGCCAGCAGCTCGGGACAGGGCGGGCGCACTGAAGCTTTCTTT; CDR3aa: CASSSGQGGRTEAFF
abundance: few; j_gene: TRBJ2-3; d_gene: TRBD2; v_gene: TRBV2; CDR3nt: TGTGCCAGCAGGATACTAGCGGGGGGGCGCACAGATACGCAGTATTTT; CDR3aa: CASRILAGGRTDTQYF
abundance: many; j_gene: TRBJ1-1; d_gene: TRBD1; v_gene: TRBV7-2; CDR3nt: TGTGCCAGCAGCTTAAACCCTTACAGGGGAAAGAACACTGAAGCTTTCTTT; CDR3aa: CASSLNPYRGKNTEAFF
abundance: many; j_gene: TRBJ1-5; d_gene: TRBD1; v_gene: TRBV28; CDR3nt: TGTGCCAGCAGTTTGACCAGGGGGAACTATCAGCCCCAGCATTTT; CDR3aa: CASSLTRGNYQPQHF
abundance: many; j_gene: TRBJ2-1; d_gene: .; v_gene: TRBV7-8; CDR3nt: TGTGCCAGCAGCTTAGGGGTCCAGGTGGTAAACAATGAGCAGTTCTTC; CDR3aa: CASSLGVQVVNNEQFF
abundance: .; j_gene: TRBJ1-2; d_gene: .; v_gene: TRBV7-3; CDR3nt: TGTGCCAGCAGCTTAAATGGACGGACCAACTATGGCTACACCTTC; CDR3aa: CASSLNGRTNYGYTF
abundance: many; j_gene: TRBJ2-1; d_gene: TRBD2; v_gene: TRBV20-1; CDR3nt: TGCAGTGCCCAACCTCAAGCGGGGACCTACAATGAGCAGTTCTTC; CDR3aa: CSAQPQAGTYNEQFF
abundance: few; j_gene: TRBJ1-1; d_gene: .; v_gene: TRBV14; CDR3nt: TGTGCCAGCAGCCACCCAGGCAGCCGAGCTTTCTTT; CDR3aa: CASSHPGSRAFF
abundance: few; j_gene: TRBJ2-7; d_gene: TRBD2; v_gene: TRBV4-2; CDR3nt: TGTGCCAGCAGCAAGACTAGCGGAGAAGAGACCCGGTACTTC; CDR3aa: CASSKTSGEETRYF
abundance: .; j_gene: TRBJ2-1; d_gene: TRBD1; v_gene: TRBV12-3/TRBV12-4; CDR3nt: TGTGCCAGCAGTCTGTCCGGGACAGGGAGAAATGAGCGGTTCTTC; CDR3aa: CASSLSGTGRNERFF
abundance: many; j_gene: TRBJ2-1; d_gene: .; v_gene: TRBV15; CDR3nt: TGTGCCACCAGCAGAGATCGAGGATCCGAGCAGTTCTTC; CDR3aa: CATSRDRGSEQFF
abundance: few; j_gene: TRBJ2-6; d_gene: .; v_gene: TRBV27; CDR3nt: TGTGCCAGCAGTCGCGGGGACGGGACTGGGGCCAACGTCCTGACTTTC; CDR3aa: CASSRGDGTGANVLTF
abundance: .; j_gene: TRBJ1-1; d_gene: TRBD1; v_gene: TRBV20-1; CDR3nt: TGCAGTGGTATTTACCGGGACAGGGGGACAGCTTTCTTT; CDR3aa: CSGIYRDRGTAFF
abundance: .; j_gene: TRBJ2-5; d_gene: .; v_gene: TRBV2; CDR3nt: TGTGCCAGCAGTCCCGAACGGGGGCAAGAGACCCAGTACTTC; CDR3aa: CASSPERGQETQYF
abundance: once; j_gene: TRBJ2-4; d_gene: .; v_gene: TRBV20-1; CDR3nt: TGCAGTGCTAGAGGAAGCGACTGGGGGGACTTC; CDR3aa: CSARGSDWGDF
abundance: once; j_gene: TRBJ1-1; d_gene: .; v_gene: TRBV5-5; CDR3nt: TGTGCCAGCAGCTTACCGGGGCCTAACACTGAAACTTTCTTT; CDR3aa: CASSLPGPNTETFF
abundance: many; j_gene: TRBJ1-2; d_gene: TRBD1; v_gene: TRBV9; CDR3nt: TGTGCCAGCAGCTCTCGACAGGGCTCTAACTATGGCTACACCTTC; CDR3aa: CASSSRQGSNYGYTF
abundance: .; j_gene: TRBJ2-5; d_gene: .; v_gene: TRBV11-1; CDR3nt: TGTGCCAGCAGCCAAACCAACCACACGACAGGAACCAAGGAGACCCAGTACTTC; CDR3aa: CASSQTNHTTGTKETQYF
abundance: .; j_gene: TRBJ1-2; d_gene: .; v_gene: TRBV4-2; CDR3nt: TGTGCCAGCAGCCGAGGGATAGACAGCCACTATGGCTACACCTTC; CDR3aa: CASSRGIDSHYGYTF
abundance: many; j_gene: TRBJ1-5; d_gene: TRBD1; v_gene: TRBV7-9; CDR3nt: TGTGCCAGCAGCTCATCTGACAGGGTTGGACAGCCCCAGCATTTT; CDR3aa: CASSSSDRVGQPQHF
abundance: .; j_gene: TRBJ2-1; d_gene: TRBD1; v_gene: TRBV13; CDR3nt: TGTGCCAGCAGCTGGCTCCGGGACAGGTTTAACAATGAGCAGTTCTTC; CDR3aa: CASSWLRDRFNNEQFF
abundance: few; j_gene: TRBJ1-5; d_gene: .; v_gene: TRBV27; CDR3nt: TGTGCCAGCAGGACGGCGGGGGAGAAACAGCCCCAGCATTTT; CDR3aa: CASRTAGEKQPQHF
abundance: .; j_gene: TRBJ1-1; d_gene: .; v_gene: TRBV9; CDR3nt: TGTGCCCGCAGCGTAGAATCGAACACTGAAGCTTTCTTT; CDR3aa: CARSVESNTEAFF
abundance: many; j_gene: TRBJ2-5; d_gene: .; v_gene: TRBV4-1; CDR3nt: TGCGCCAGCAGCCAAGTTTCCCAAGAGACCCAGTACTTC; CDR3aa: CASSQVSQETQYF
abundance: few; j_gene: TRBJ2-3; d_gene: .; v_gene: TRBV11-3; CDR3nt: TGTGCCAGCAGCTTAGCCACAGGGAAGATCTTTACAGATACGCAGTATTTT; CDR3aa: CASSLATGKIFTDTQYF
abundance: .; j_gene: TRBJ2-1; d_gene: TRBD2; v_gene: TRBV7-2; CDR3nt: TGTGCCAGCAGCCCGCAGCGGGGGACCTACAATGAGCAGTTCTTC; CDR3aa: CASSPQRGTYNEQFF
abundance: few; j_gene: TRBJ1-4; d_gene: .; v_gene: TRBV20-1; CDR3nt: TGCAGTGTTAGAGATATTTTTGGGCAGGGAAGGGAAAAACTGTTTTTT; CDR3aa: CSVRDIFGQGREKLFF
abundance: many; j_gene: TRBJ2-5; d_gene: .; v_gene: TRBV4-3; CDR3nt: TGCGCCAGCAGCCAAGATCTCCCCGGAACACTTAGAGGGGAGACCCAGTACTTC; CDR3aa: CASSQDLPGTLRGETQYF
abundance: many; j_gene: TRBJ1-1; d_gene: .; v_gene: TRBV7-2; CDR3nt: TGTGCCAGCAGCTTCCTCAATACAGGGAACACTGAAGCTTTCTTT; CDR3aa: CASSFLNTGNTEAFF
abundance: many; j_gene: TRBJ1-5; d_gene: .; v_gene: TRBV20-1; CDR3nt: TGCAGTGCTAGACCATCACGGCCAGGGAGTAGCAATCAGCCCCAGCATTTT; CDR3aa: CSARPSRPGSSNQPQHF
abundance: many; j_gene: TRBJ1-2; d_gene: .; v_gene: TRBV20-1; CDR3nt: TGCAGTGCAGGGGGGCGGGGGAGGAGGCACTATGGCTACACCTTC; CDR3aa: CSAGGRGRRHYGYTF
abundance: .; j_gene: TRBJ2-2; d_gene: .; v_gene: TRBV7-9; CDR3nt: TGTGCCAGCAGCTTAGGGAGTCTGGCCACCGGGGAGCTGTTTTTT; CDR3aa: CASSLGSLATGELFF
abundance: .; j_gene: TRBJ1-2; d_gene: TRBD1; v_gene: TRBV27; CDR3nt: TGTGCCAGCAGTCCATCCCCTTTTTCGGGACAGGGGAGTGGCTACACCTTC; CDR3aa: CASSPSPFSGQGSGYTF
abundance: .; j_gene: TRBJ2-5; d_gene: .; v_gene: TRBV7-2; CDR3nt: TGTGCCAGCAGCCCCCCGGGGGGCGCACAGACCCAGTACTTC; CDR3aa: CASSPPGGAQTQYF
abundance: many; j_gene: TRBJ1-2; d_gene: .; v_gene: TRBV5-5; CDR3nt: TGTGCCAGCAGTTTGAGGGGCGAGGGGATAGGCTATGGCTACACCTTC; CDR3aa: CASSLRGEGIGYGYTF
abundance: few; j_gene: TRBJ1-5; d_gene: TRBD1; v_gene: TRBV16; CDR3nt: TGTGCCAGCAGCCAAGACAGGGGTATTCCTCAGCCCCAGCATTTT; CDR3aa: CASSQDRGIPQPQHF
abundance: many; j_gene: TRBJ2-1; d_gene: TRBD1; v_gene: TRBV5-6; CDR3nt: TGTGCCAGCAGCCCGGAGGACAGGGATTACTACAATGAGCAGTTCTTC; CDR3aa: CASSPEDRDYYNEQFF
abundance: few; j_gene: TRBJ1-2; d_gene: .; v_gene: TRBV7-7; CDR3nt: TGTGCTAGCAGCCCCCTCGGATTAACGGGTGGCTACACCTTC; CDR3aa: CASSPLGLTGGYTF
abundance: many; j_gene: TRBJ2-5; d_gene: .; v_gene: TRBV28; CDR3nt: TGTGCCAGCAGGCCTGGATCGTACCAAGAGACCCAGTACTTC; CDR3aa: CASRPGSYQETQYF
abundance: .; j_gene: TRBJ2-7; d_gene: TRBD2; v_gene: TRBV24-1; CDR3nt: TGTGCCACCAGTGATTGGGGAGCTAGCGGGGGCCTTTACAATGAGCAGTACTTC; CDR3aa: CATSDWGASGGLYNEQYF
abundance: .; j_gene: TRBJ1-6; d_gene: .; v_gene: TRBV21-1; CDR3nt: TGTGCCAGCAGCAATCCCAGGGGGCGATCGGGGAATTCACCCCTCCACTTT; CDR3aa: CASSNPRGRSGNSPLHF
abundance: many; j_gene: TRBJ2-7; d_gene: .; v_gene: TRBV7-2; CDR3nt: TGTGCCAGCAGCTTAGGGGTGACGGTGACCTACGAGCAGTACTTC; CDR3aa: CASSLGVTVTYEQYF
abundance: many; j_gene: TRBJ2-6; d_gene: .; v_gene: TRBV6-5; CDR3nt: TGTGCCAGCAGTCGGGACGTATCTGGGGCCAACGTCCTGACTTTC; CDR3aa: CASSRDVSGANVLTF
abundance: many; j_gene: TRBJ1-2; d_gene: .; v_gene: TRBV5-1; CDR3nt: TGCGCCAGCAGCTTGGATGTGGCCACCGGCTACACCTTC; CDR3aa: CASSLDVATGYTF
abundance: few; j_gene: TRBJ1-4; d_gene: .; v_gene: TRBV20-1; CDR3nt: TGCAGTGCGCAAGACCCTGCAACTAATGAAAAACTGTTTTTT; CDR3aa: CSAQDPATNEKLFF
abundance: many; j_gene: TRBJ2-1; d_gene: .; v_gene: TRBV20-1; CDR3nt: TGCAGTGCTAGAGAAGTTCGGAATTACAATGAGCAGTTCTTC; CDR3aa: CSAREVRNYNEQFF
abundance: .; j_gene: TRBJ2-1; d_gene: TRBD1; v_gene: TRBV9; CDR3nt: TGTGCCAGCAGCCCAGGACAGGGGATCGGCAATGAGCAGTTCTTC; CDR3aa: CASSPGQGIGNEQFF
abundance: .; j_gene: TRBJ1-1; d_gene: .; v_gene: TRBV5-1; CDR3nt: TGCGCCAGCAGATGGGCAGGACCTAACACTGAAGCTTTCTTT; CDR3aa: CASRWAGPNTEAFF
abundance: few; j_gene: TRBJ2-5; d_gene: TRBD1; v_gene: TRBV4-2; CDR3nt: TGTGCCAGCAGCCAAGACAGGGGGCAGACCCAGTACTTC; CDR3aa: CASSQDRGQTQYF
abundance: many; j_gene: TRBJ2-7; d_gene: .; v_gene: TRBV28; CDR3nt: TGTGCCACCATAAGTCCTCGGGGTAGCTCCTACGAGCAGTACTTC; CDR3aa: CATISPRGSSYEQYF
abundance: few; j_gene: TRBJ2-5; d_gene: TRBD2; v_gene: TRBV18; CDR3nt: TGTGCCAGCTCACCGGGACCGACTAGCGGGGCCTACCAAGAGACCCAGTACTTC; CDR3aa: CASSPGPTSGAYQETQYF
abundance: many; j_gene: TRBJ2-7; d_gene: .; v_gene: TRBV9; CDR3nt: TGTGCCAGCAGCGTAGCCAACAGGGACTACGAGCAGTACTTC; CDR3aa: CASSVANRDYEQYF
abundance: many; j_gene: TRBJ2-7; d_gene: .; v_gene: TRBV7-9; CDR3nt: TGTGCCAGCAGCTTCAGGGGATCCTACGAGCAGTACTTC; CDR3aa: CASSFRGSYEQYF